The clone carrying this TCR beta chain was counted ten times or more. Its cognate antigen is unknown. The sample comes from a study of T cells after yellow fever vaccination. Study overall: SMART-Seq v4 Ultra Low Input handled preparation of low-cell-number fractions.

Study results and limitations: Abundant clonotypes from the bulk population could get into FACS-sorted repertoires as contaminants. Of the clonotypes, a small share occurred in both CD4 and CD8 compartments.

Researchers made TCR cDNA using 5'RACE template switching, and this step added a universal primer site and UMIs. One entry per CDR3 protein results from TCRdb running MiXCR on the 5' RACE reads. This sample has 550,000 to 750,000 distinct CDR3 sequences; about 13% occur once, and the top ten carry more than 13%. CDR1 and CDR2 (germline): SQVTM, ANQGSEA. V dropped 4 bases and J dropped 5 bases, with 12 bases sitting between them. This CDR3 comprises 13 residues. The sample here was PBMCs, taken on the day of the yellow fever booster vaccination. The chain employs TRBV29-1 and TRBJ1-5; TRBD1 is a possible D gene (6 bases). This TCR came from a man aged 25 to 40 who received the YFV17D yellow fever vaccine. In DNA, the CDR3 is TGCAGCGTTGGGGGGCAGGTCGATCAGCCCCAGCATTTT. Its protein product is CSVGGQVDQPQHF.